The 18 T cell receptor beta chains listed next were all sequenced from one sample in a study of cytomegalovirus exposure and HLA in healthy donors. 13 Jbeta primers and 60 Vbeta primers were used for the PCR. The data were produced by immunoSEQ multiplex PCR, yet TCRdb's version contains in-frame clones alone and is incomplete. The sample's table shows 60,000 to 65,000 clones. Sample: PBMCs. These receptors were taken from a woman under 30 in good health and CMV-seronegative.

The genes are TRBV4-1 and TRBJ2-3, with 8 positions matching TRBD2. V dropped 3 bases and J dropped 1; count of bases not matched to a gene: 15. The CDR3 has 19 amino acids. Looked up from germline, CDR1 is MGHRA and CDR2 is YSYEKL. DNA of the CDR3: TGCGCCAGCAGCCATCCCGGGACTAGGAATCGGTGGGGCACAGATACGCAGTATTTT. Residues: CASSHPGTRNRWGTDTQYF.

The V and J genes are TRBV29-1 and TRBJ1-5; maybe TRBD1 (6 bases). CDR1 is SQVTM and CDR2 is ANQGSEA in the germline V gene. The CDR3 is 15 residues long. Trimming removed 7 bases from V and 3 bases from J, with 19 bases in between. CDR3 region: CSERPLGQFNQPQHF. DNA for the CDR3: TGCAGCGAGCGCCCTCTAGGACAGTTCAATCAGCCCCAGCATTTT.

The CDR3 coding sequence is TGTGCCAGCTCACCTACAGGGCACGGCTACACCTTC. This translates into CASSPTGHGYTF. This sequence joins TRBV18 and TRBJ1-2, with a tentative D call TRBD1 (6 bases). V was pared by 3 bases and J by 8 bases, with 10 bases between. This CDR3 comprises 12 residues. The germline V gene encodes CDR1 KGHSH and CDR2 LQKENI.

This sequence joins TRBV19 and TRBJ2-7, with a tentative D call TRBD2 (6 bases). CDR3 size: 14 residues. V gave up 5 bases and J gave up 5 bases, with 16 bases separating them. Germline values: CDR1 LNHDA, CDR2 SQIVND (reference sequence). CDR3 residues: CASSGGMLGDEQYF. In DNA, the CDR3 is TGTGCCAGTAGTGGAGGGATGCTAGGCGACGAGCAGTACTTC. Complete variable domain (other parts from reference TRBV19 and TRBJ2-7): DGGITQSPKYLFRKEGQNVTLSCEQNLNHDAMYWYRQDPGQGLRLIYYSQIVNDFQKGDIAEGYSVSREKKESFPLTVTSAQKNPTAFYLCASSGGMLGDEQYFGPGTRLTVT.

Regarding this clone: The junction does not match germline at one end; this may be a read error. The CDR3 region has the DNA TGTGCCAGCAGCCAAGATCGTCGAGGGTCGGTCTATGGCTACACCTTC. Its protein product is CASSQDRRGSVYGYTF. The chain is built from TRBV4-1 and TRBJ1-2; D gene ambiguous. The CDR3 loop spans 16 amino acids. CDR1 and CDR2 from the germline V gene are MGHRA and YSYEKL.

As DNA, the CDR3 is TGTGCCAGCAGCGTCCACTGGGAGGGCTCAACCGGGGAGCTGTTTTTT. This codes for CASSVHWEGSTGELFF. V gene TRBV9 combines with J gene TRBJ2-2; 7 bases match TRBD2. J lost 5 bases, V lost 2 bases, and 9 bases had no gene match. The germline CDR1 and CDR2 sequences are SGDLS and YYNGEE. The CDR3 is 16 residues long.

J is TRBJ2-7 and V is TRBV7-9, with 9 bases that match TRBD1. Unmatched junction bases numbered 7, after V lost 8 bases and J lost 2 bases. The CDR3 covers 14 residues. CDR1 and CDR2 from the germline V gene are SEHNR and FQNEAQ (reference sequence). Here the CDR3 reads CASGGTGSAYEQYF. In DNA, the CDR3 is TGTGCCAGCGGGGGGACAGGGTCCGCCTACGAGCAGTACTTC.

The J gene is TRBJ2-1, the V gene TRBV4-1, with 8 bases matching TRBD2. V lost 3 bases and J lost 7; bases outside the gene matches: 11. There are 16 residues in the CDR3. From germline, CDR1 is MGHRA and CDR2 YSYEKL. CDR3 bases: TGCGCCAGCAGCCATTTGGGTCGGGGGGGAGAGAATGAGCAGTTCTTC. Amino acid sequence: CASSHLGRGGENEQFF.

This chain joins TRBV6-4 and TRBJ2-1; 11 nucleotides match TRBD2. Germline V gene sequence: CDR1 MRHNA, CDR2 SNTAGT. V was clipped by 0 bases and J by 9 bases; unmatched bases: 4. This CDR3 is 15 amino acids long. CDR3 in amino acids: CASSDSSGGAGEQFF. The CDR3 region has the DNA TGTGCCAGCAGTGACTCTAGCGGGGGGGCCGGTGAGCAGTTCTTC.

The chain carries TRBV13 and TRBJ1-1, with D maybe TRBD1 (6 bases). Germline-derived CDR1 and CDR2 are PRHDT and FYEKMQ (reference sequence). This CDR3 has 14 amino acids. The germline V and J ends were trimmed by 5 bases and 4 bases, with 14 bases remaining between them. This CDR3 is CASSAASRGTEAFF. The CDR3 DNA reads as TGTGCCAGCAGCGCCGCCTCCAGGGGCACTGAAGCTTTCTTT.

V gene TRBV7-3 combines with J gene TRBJ1-1, with a tentative D call TRBD1 (6 bases). CDR1 is SGHTA, CDR2 FQGTGA, per germline. V lost 0 bases and J lost 5, with 7 bases in between. The CDR3 spans 13 residues. DNA for the CDR3: TGTGCCAGCAGCTTAACAGGGGGAACTGAAGCTTTCTTT. It yields the protein CASSLTGGTEAFF.

This sequence joins TRBV5-4 and TRBJ1-2, with TRBD1 identical over 11 bases. With 0 bases clipped from V and 4 bases from J, the junction kept 5 bases outside the gene matches. This CDR3 is built from 16 residues. Germline V lookup: CDR1 SGHNT, CDR2 YYREEE (reference sequence). CDR3 in amino acids: CASSLAGTGGLYGYTF. The CDR3 nucleotides read TGTGCCAGCAGCTTGGCCGGGACAGGGGGGCTCTATGGCTACACCTTC.

The rearrangement links TRBV27 to TRBJ2-7; possible D gene TRBD2, 5 bases. Germline-derived CDR1 and CDR2 are MNHEY and SMNVEV (reference sequence). The CDR3 loop spans 13 amino acids. Trimming shortened V by 8 bases and J by 5 bases, and 16 bases separated the two germline ends. CDR3 loop: CASYSTERDEQYF. The CDR3 region has the DNA TGTGCCAGCTACTCAACGGAGAGGGACGAGCAGTACTTC.

CDR3 amino acids: CASSAGLANEQFF. CDR3 coding DNA: TGTGCCAGTAGTGCCGGGCTAGCGAATGAGCAGTTCTTC. The V call is TRBV19, the J call TRBJ2-1, with D perhaps TRBD2 (6 bases). Trimming removed 5 bases from V and 7 bases from J, with 12 bases in between. The CDR3 is 13 residues long. Germline V CDR1 and CDR2: LNHDA, SQIVND (reference sequence).

V usage is TRBV2 and J usage is TRBJ1-1; D gene ambiguous. Germline assignment: CDR1 SNHLY and CDR2 FYNNEI. The V and J ends lost 0 bases and 1 base respectively, with 6 bases between them. The CDR3 has 14 residues. The CDR3 sequence is CASSEAPRNTEAFF. The CDR3, as DNA: TGTGCCAGCAGTGAAGCCCCGCGGAACACTGAAGCTTTCTTT.

The V call is TRBV6-5, the J call TRBJ1-3; D unresolved. The ends were cut back, 9 bases at V and 2 bases at J, with 8 bases in the middle. Germline V gene sequence: CDR1 MNHEY, CDR2 SVGAGI. CDR3 length: 12 residues. The DNA for the CDR3 is TGTGCCAGTGAGGGCGCTGGAAACACCATATATTTT. It codes for CASEGAGNTIYF.

The chain uses TRBV5-6 and TRBJ2-2, with 7 bases identical to TRBD2. V lost 0 bases to trimming and J lost 6 bases; unmatched junction nucleotides: 5. Germline assignment: CDR1 SGHDT and CDR2 YYEEEE. The CDR3 totals 15 residues. The CDR3 DNA reads TGTGCCAGCAGCTTGGGTGGACTAGGGTCCGGGGAGCTGTTTTTT. This translates into CASSLGGLGSGELFF.

The chain uses TRBV18 and TRBJ1-1, with 8 positions matching TRBD1. This CDR3 region has 16 residues. Germline loops: CDR1 KGHSH, CDR2 LQKENI. V lost 3 bases and J lost 3; bases outside the gene matches: 9. The CDR3 sequence is CASSPKGRGLDTEAFF. CDR3 coding DNA: TGTGCCAGCTCACCCAAGGGCAGGGGGCTGGACACTGAAGCTTTCTTT.